These 16 T cell receptor beta chains were all obtained from the same sample, sequenced in a study of CD8 T cells in ankylosing spondylitis (dated by TCRdb to 2016 to 2017). The investigation overall reported the following: Blood from ankylosing spondylitis patients appeared to be characterized by a TCR beta motif made up of under ten highly homologous amino acid variants.

No antigen is known for these receptors. The protocol used for the library was 5' RACE. Reads for this sample came from an Illumina HiSeq 2500. Clones were called with MiXCR by TCRdb after fastp trimmed the public reads at Q25, and only in-frame beta chains were retained. Duplicate CDR3 protein sequences are folded into a single record with the most common DNA and genes. In this sample the table shows around 390,000 distinct CDR3 sequences, more than 20% of which occur a single time. The leading ten clones occupy roughly a sixth of the sample. What was sequenced was blood, either unsorted or a sorted T cell fraction (not recorded which). These receptors were collected from a male donor with ankylosing spondylitis.

J is TRBJ2-6 and V is TRBV7-3; no reliable D call. CDR1 is SGHTA, CDR2 FQGTGA, per germline. The CDR3 sequence is 17 residues long. V was clipped by 2 bases and J by 0 bases, with 11 bases between them. The CDR3 here is CASSLRPSTSGANVLTF. CDR3 DNA: TGTGCCAGCAGCTTACGCCCTTCCACCTCTGGGGCCAACGTCCTGACTTTC.

In this sample, this clonotype turned up a few times. The chain links TRBV27 to TRBJ2-2; the D call may be TRBD1 or TRBD2 (5 bases each). Between the trimmed V and J ends, which lost 4 bases and 5 bases, there was a span of 14 bases. Germline V gene data show CDR1 as MNHEY and CDR2 as SMNVEV (reference sequence). The length of the CDR3 is 15 residues. The CDR3 sequence: CASSSVEGKTGELFF. In nucleotides, the CDR3 is TGTGCCAGCAGTTCGGTCGAGGGGAAAACCGGGGAGCTGTTTTTT.

This clonotype showed up just a few times. The chain employs TRBV18 and TRBJ1-1, with D unresolved. The germline gives CDR1 KGHSH, CDR2 LQKENI. Trimming took off 2 bases at V and 0 bases at J, with 7 bases between the two ends. This CDR3 has 14 residues. This CDR3 is CASSPRAVNTEAFF. The CDR3 nucleotides read TGTGCCAGCTCACCAAGGGCAGTGAACACTGAAGCTTTCTTT.

This clonotype was recorded only once. This chain links TRBV2 with TRBJ2-5; unclear D gene. Germline V CDR1 and CDR2: SNHLY, FYNNEI. V dropped 6 bases and J dropped 1 base, with 9 bases sitting between them. CDR3 size: 13 residues. CDR3: CASRMEIQETQYF. In nucleotides, the CDR3 is TGTGCCAGCAGGATGGAGATCCAAGAGACCCAGTACTTC. Supplemented by reference TRBV2 and TRBJ2-5, the full variable domain reads EPEVTQTPSHQVTQMGQEVILRCVPISNHLYFYWYRQILGQKVEFLVSFYNNEISEKSEIFDDQFSVERPDGSNFTLKIRSTKLEDSAMYFCASRMEIQETQYFGPGTRLLVL.

This clonotype has only a few counts. The genes are TRBV3-1 and TRBJ2-2; no reliable D call. This CDR3 is 12 amino acids long. Looked up from germline, CDR1 is LGHDT and CDR2 is YNNKEL (reference sequence). Trimming removed 4 bases from V and 7 bases from J, with 7 bases in between. In DNA, the CDR3 is TGTGCCAGCAGCCCCTGGGACGGGGAGCTGTTTTTT. The encoded protein is CASSPWDGELFF. The whole variable domain, filled in from reference TRBV3-1 and TRBJ2-2, reads DTAVSQTPKYLVTQMGNDKSIKCEQNLGHDTMYWYKQDSKKFLKIMFSYNNKELIINETVPNRFSPKSPDKAHLNLHINSLELGDSAVYFCASSPWDGELFFGEGSRLTVL.

This clonotype came up a few times. This chain joins TRBV7-3 and TRBJ2-1; D is unclear. The germline V gene encodes CDR1 SGHTA and CDR2 FQGTGA. CDR3 size: 14 residues. Trimming took off 2 bases at V and 9 bases at J, with 14 bases between the two ends. The CDR3 coding sequence is TGTGCCAGCAGCTTAGAGGCGGCGGTCCCTGAGCAGTTCTTC. It is translated as CASSLEAAVPEQFF.

Only a few counts were recorded for this clonotype. The chain uses TRBV20-1 and TRBJ2-1; 7 bases fit TRBD2. The CDR3 has 16 amino acids. The germline V gene has CDR1 DFQATT and CDR2 SNEGSKA (reference sequence). Losses at the gene ends were 3 bases for V and 5 bases for J; bases not matched to a gene: 13. The CDR3 is CSARDPGTTLDNEQFF. The CDR3 coding sequence is TGCAGTGCTAGGGACCCCGGGACTACCTTGGACAATGAGCAGTTCTTC.

V and J are TRBV2 and TRBJ2-1, with 16 nucleotides matching TRBD2. CDR1 is SNHLY and CDR2 is FYNNEI in the germline V gene. The CDR3 runs to 14 residues. The J segment lost 14 bases and the V segment lost 5 bases, leaving 6 bases of the junction unmatched. As DNA, the CDR3 is TGTGCCAGCAGTCAGGGGACTAGCGGGAGGGCCAAGTTCTTC. Encoded protein: CASSQGTSGRAKFF.

This sequence joins TRBV7-2 and TRBJ2-1, with D possibly being TRBD1 (5 bases). The V end was cut by 5 bases, the J end by 11 bases, with 16 bases between. The CDR3 has 13 amino acids. CDR1 and CDR2 from the germline V gene are SGHTA and FQGNSA. Here the CDR3 reads CASSVENRNKQFF. CDR3 in DNA: TGTGCCAGCAGCGTAGAGAACAGGAATAAGCAGTTCTTC.

This clonotype has a handful of counts. V is TRBV20-1 and J is TRBJ2-7; 8 bases agree with TRBD1. The CDR3 is 13 residues long. J lost 5 bases, V lost 6 bases, and 9 bases had no gene match. Germline V CDR1 and CDR2: DFQATT, SNEGSKA (reference sequence). The CDR3 bases are TGCAGTGCCCCCGACAGGGGTGTTCACGAGCAGTACTTC. It codes for CSAPDRGVHEQYF.

This clonotype was counted many times. The rearrangement uses TRBV29-1 and TRBJ1-5; D not resolved. Trimming took off 7 bases at V and 6 bases at J, with 13 bases between the two ends. Germline CDR1 reads SQVTM; CDR2 reads ANQGSEA. The length of the CDR3 is 12 residues. The CDR3 spells CSAQKAGQPQHF. The CDR3 nucleotides are TGCAGCGCACAAAAGGCCGGTCAGCCCCAGCATTTT.

This clonotype turned up a few times. V and J are TRBV12-3 or TRBV12-4 and TRBJ1-1; tentative D call: TRBD1 (6 bases). The V end lost 6 bases, the J end lost 5 bases, and 22 bases lay between the germline ends. This CDR3 spans 16 amino acids. DNA for the CDR3: TGTGCCAGCAGGCCAAACAGGGCCGGTAAGGGAACTGAAGCTTTCTTT. Protein product: CASRPNRAGKGTEAFF.

The rearrangement uses TRBV5-1 and TRBJ2-5; 12 nucleotides agree with TRBD2. Germline CDR1 SGHRS, CDR2 YFSETQ. V trimming: 2 bases; J trimming: 2 bases; junction bases outside the gene matches: 4. The CDR3 length is 16 residues. CDR3 amino acids: CASSFSLAGGQETQYF. The CDR3 region has the DNA TGCGCCAGCAGCTTCTCCCTAGCGGGAGGGCAAGAGACCCAGTACTTC. Drawing the rest from reference TRBV5-1 and TRBJ2-5, the complete variable domain is KAGVTQTPRYLIKTRGQQVTLSCSPISGHRSVSWYQQTPGQGLQFLFEYFSETQRNKGNFPGRFSGRQFSNSRSEMNVSTLELGDSALYLCASSFSLAGGQETQYFGPGTRLLVL.

This clonotype was seen a few times. The chain has TRBV5-1 and TRBJ2-3, with TRBD2 identical over 10 bases. Germline V lookup: CDR1 SGHRS, CDR2 YFSETQ. The CDR3 is 14 amino acids. The ends lost 4 bases at V and 6 bases at J; junction bases unmatched: 5. The CDR3 DNA reads TGCGCCAGCAGCCCACAGCGGGAGGGTGATACGCAGTATTTT. Protein product: CASSPQREGDTQYF.

J is TRBJ2-3 and V is TRBV20-1, with 8 positions matching TRBD2. The CDR3 runs 14 residues. The V gene's germline CDR1 is DFQATT and CDR2 SNEGSKA (reference sequence). V shed 6 bases, J shed 3 bases, and the junction held 8 bases outside the gene matches. CDR3 coding DNA: TGCAGTGCCGTAAGCGGGAGAGAGACAGATACGCAGTATTTT. Amino acids: CSAVSGRETDTQYF.

In its sample, this clonotype was seen a few times. This chain joins TRBV16 and TRBJ1-5; TRBD1 might be the D (5 bases). Germline CDR1 reads KGHSY; CDR2 reads FQNENV. V was cut by 3 bases and J by 4 bases, with 16 bases left in between. The CDR3 length is 16 residues. CDR3 region: CASSHPGVARNQPQHF. CDR3 sequence (DNA): TGTGCCAGCAGCCACCCGGGGGTAGCTCGAAATCAGCCCCAGCATTTT. The complete variable domain, with remaining parts taken from reference TRBV16 and TRBJ1-5, reads GEEVAQTPKHLVRGEGQKAKLYCAPIKGHSYVFWYQQVLKNEFKFLISFQNENVFDETGMPKERFSAKCLPNSPCSLEIQATKLEDSAVYFCASSHPGVARNQPQHFGDGTRLSIL.